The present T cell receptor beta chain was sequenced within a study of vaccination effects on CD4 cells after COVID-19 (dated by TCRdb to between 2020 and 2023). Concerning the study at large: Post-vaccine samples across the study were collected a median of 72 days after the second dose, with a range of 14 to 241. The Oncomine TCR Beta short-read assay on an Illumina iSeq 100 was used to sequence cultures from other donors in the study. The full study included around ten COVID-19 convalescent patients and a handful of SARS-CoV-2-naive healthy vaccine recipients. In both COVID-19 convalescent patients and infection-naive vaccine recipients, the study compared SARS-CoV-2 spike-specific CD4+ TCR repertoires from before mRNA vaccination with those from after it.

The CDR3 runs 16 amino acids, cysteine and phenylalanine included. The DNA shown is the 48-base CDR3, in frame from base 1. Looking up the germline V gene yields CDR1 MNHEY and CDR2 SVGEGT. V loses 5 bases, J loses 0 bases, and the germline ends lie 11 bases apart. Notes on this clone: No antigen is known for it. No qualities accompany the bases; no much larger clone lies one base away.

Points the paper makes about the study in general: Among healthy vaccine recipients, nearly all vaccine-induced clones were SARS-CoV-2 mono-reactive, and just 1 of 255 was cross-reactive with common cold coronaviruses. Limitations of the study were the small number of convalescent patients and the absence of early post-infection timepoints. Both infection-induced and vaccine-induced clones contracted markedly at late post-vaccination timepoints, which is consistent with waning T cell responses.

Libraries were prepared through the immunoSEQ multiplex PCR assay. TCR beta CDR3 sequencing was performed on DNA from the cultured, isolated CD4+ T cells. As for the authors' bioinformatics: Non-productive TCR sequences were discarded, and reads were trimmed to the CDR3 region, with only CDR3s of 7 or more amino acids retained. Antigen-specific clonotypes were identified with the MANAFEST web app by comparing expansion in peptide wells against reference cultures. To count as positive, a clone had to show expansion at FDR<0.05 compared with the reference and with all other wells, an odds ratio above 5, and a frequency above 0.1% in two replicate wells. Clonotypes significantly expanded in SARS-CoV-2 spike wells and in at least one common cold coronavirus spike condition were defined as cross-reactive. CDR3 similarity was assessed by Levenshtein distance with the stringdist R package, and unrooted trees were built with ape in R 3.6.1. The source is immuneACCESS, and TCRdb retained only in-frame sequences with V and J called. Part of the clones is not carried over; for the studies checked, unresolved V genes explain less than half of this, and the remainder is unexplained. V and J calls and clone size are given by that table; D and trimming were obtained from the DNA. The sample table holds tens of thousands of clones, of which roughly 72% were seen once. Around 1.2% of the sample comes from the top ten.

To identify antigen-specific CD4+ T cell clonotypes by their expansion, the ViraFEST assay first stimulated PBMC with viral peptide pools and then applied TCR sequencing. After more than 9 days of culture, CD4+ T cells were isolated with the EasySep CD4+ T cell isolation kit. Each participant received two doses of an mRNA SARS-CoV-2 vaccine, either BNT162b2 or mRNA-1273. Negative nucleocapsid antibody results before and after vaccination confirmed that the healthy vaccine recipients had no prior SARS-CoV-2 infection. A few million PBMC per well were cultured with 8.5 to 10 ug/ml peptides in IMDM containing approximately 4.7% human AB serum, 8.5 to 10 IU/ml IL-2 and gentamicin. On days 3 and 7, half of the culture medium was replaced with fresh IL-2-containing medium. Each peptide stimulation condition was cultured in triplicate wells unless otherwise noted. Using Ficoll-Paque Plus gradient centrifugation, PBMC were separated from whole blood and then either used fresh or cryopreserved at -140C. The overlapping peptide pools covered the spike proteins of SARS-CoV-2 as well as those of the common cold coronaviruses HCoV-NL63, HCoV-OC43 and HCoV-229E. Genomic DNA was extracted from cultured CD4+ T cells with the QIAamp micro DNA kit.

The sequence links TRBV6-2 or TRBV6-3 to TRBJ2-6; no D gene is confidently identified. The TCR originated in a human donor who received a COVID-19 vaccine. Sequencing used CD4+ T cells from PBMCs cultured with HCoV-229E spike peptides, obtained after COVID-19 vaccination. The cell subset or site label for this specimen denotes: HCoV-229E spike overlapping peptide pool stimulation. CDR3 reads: CASSKGRISGANVLTF. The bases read TGTGCCAGCAGTAAGGGAAGGATCTCTGGGGCCAACGTCCTGACTTTC.